The sequence of this T cell receptor beta chain was determined in a study of beta chain features in type 1 diabetes. Points from the study as a whole: Across all four CD4+ subsets, people with type 1 diabetes showed modestly shorter TCRB CDR3s. Patients' naive, central memory and regulatory TCRB repertoires appeared more alike than those of healthy donors.

The authors reverse transcribed all of the isolated RNA, so sequencing captured expressed TCRB transcripts. The repertoire was sequenced with immunoSEQ multiplex PCR; TCRdb's copy has only in-frame clones and lacks some. The sample has over 150,000 clones, approximately 8.1% seen once. The CDR3 totals 14 residues. Germline V gene sequence: CDR1 MNHEY, CDR2 SMNVEV (reference sequence). Trimming removed 6 bases at V and 1 base at J, with 9 bases between. Turning to this clone: Its specificity is unknown.

The chain couples TRBV27 to TRBJ2-2; a possible D gene is TRBD1 (5 bases). The TCR was taken from a woman aged 40 to 55 with type 1 diabetes. The sample taken for sequencing was central memory CD4+ T cells from blood. The CDR3 is CASSVDRNTGELFF. The CDR3 bases are TGTGCCAGCAGCGTAGACAGGAACACCGGGGAGCTGTTTTTT.